Listed here is a single TCR beta chain. Its target is unknown. This CDR3 is built from 13 residues. CDR1 and CDR2 (germline): LNHDA, SQIVND (reference sequence). V was clipped by 9 bases and J by 4 bases, with 16 bases between them. This record belongs to a study of lymphopenia after photon versus proton radiotherapy. General study findings and limits: Survival link was tested only in deceased patients; proton benefit remains a possibility. After lymphocyte nadir, photon-treated repertoires showed oligoclonal expansion, especially CD8+ Temra. Under photons, naive T cells and diversity fell while effector/memory populations rose. Larger post-nadir TCR diversity loss correlated inversely with survival in deceased patients.

Generated by immunoSEQ multiplex PCR, the TCRdb table keeps only in-frame clones and is missing some. The sample holds around 55,000 clones; about four fifths are singletons and the top ten take 2.1%. The chain couples TRBV19 to TRBJ2-7, with D perhaps being TRBD1 or TRBD2 (5 bases each). The sequence was collected from a man aged 55 to 69 with pancreatic cancer. Here the sequenced sample was peripheral blood, taken from a patient treated with proton-based radiotherapy. The CDR3, as DNA: TGTGCCAGCGCCGGGACGGTACCGTACGAGCAGTACTTC. Translating gives CASAGTVPYEQYF.